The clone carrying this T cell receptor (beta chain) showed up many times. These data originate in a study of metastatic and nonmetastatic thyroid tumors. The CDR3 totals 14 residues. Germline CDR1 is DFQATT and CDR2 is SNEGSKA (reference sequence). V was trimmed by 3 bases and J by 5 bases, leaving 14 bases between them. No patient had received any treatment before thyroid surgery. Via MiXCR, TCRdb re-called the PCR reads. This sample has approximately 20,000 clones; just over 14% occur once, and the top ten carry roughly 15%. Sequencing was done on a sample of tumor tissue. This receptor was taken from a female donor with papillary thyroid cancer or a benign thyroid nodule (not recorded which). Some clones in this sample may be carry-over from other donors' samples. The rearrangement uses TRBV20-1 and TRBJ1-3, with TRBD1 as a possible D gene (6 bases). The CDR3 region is CSARAPTGRNTIYF. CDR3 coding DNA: TGCAGTGCTAGGGCCCCGACAGGCCGAAACACCATATATTTT.